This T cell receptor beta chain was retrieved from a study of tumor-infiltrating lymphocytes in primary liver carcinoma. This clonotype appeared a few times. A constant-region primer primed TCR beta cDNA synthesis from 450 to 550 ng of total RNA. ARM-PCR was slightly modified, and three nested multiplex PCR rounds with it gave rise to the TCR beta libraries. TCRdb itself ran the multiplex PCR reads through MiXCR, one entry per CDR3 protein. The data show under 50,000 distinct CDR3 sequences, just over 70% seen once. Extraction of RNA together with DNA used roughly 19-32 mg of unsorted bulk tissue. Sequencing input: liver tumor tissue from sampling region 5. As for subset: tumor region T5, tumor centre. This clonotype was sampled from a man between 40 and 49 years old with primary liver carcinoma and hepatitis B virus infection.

Here the CDR3 DNA reads TGTGCCAGCTCACCCTTCTCCAGGGACAAAAACATTCAGTACTTC. This translates into CASSPFSRDKNIQYF. This rearrangement joins TRBV18 to TRBJ2-4; D is possibly TRBD1 (5 bases). The ends were cut back, 3 bases at V and 3 bases at J, with 12 bases in the middle. CDR1 is KGHSH and CDR2 is LQKENI in the germline V gene. The CDR3 sequence is 15 residues long.